This T cell receptor (beta chain) was documented in a study of blood T cell repertoires in COVID-19. The CDR3 totals 14 residues. Deletions cut 8 bases from V and 4 bases from J, with 15 bases between. CDR1 is LNHDA, CDR2 SQIVND, per germline (reference sequence). TCRdb keeps only in-frame clones here, not all; method: immunoSEQ multiplex PCR. The sample records 110,000 to 150,000 clones, 88% being singletons. Sequencing was done on a sample of peripheral blood. The chain couples TRBV19 to TRBJ2-1; tentative D call: TRBD2 (6 bases). This clonotype was sampled from a man aged 50 to 59 with active or convalescent COVID-19. The CDR3 sequence: CASQEGGRYNEQFF. Written as DNA, the CDR3 is TGTGCCAGTCAGGAGGGAGGCAGATACAATGAGCAGTTCTTC.